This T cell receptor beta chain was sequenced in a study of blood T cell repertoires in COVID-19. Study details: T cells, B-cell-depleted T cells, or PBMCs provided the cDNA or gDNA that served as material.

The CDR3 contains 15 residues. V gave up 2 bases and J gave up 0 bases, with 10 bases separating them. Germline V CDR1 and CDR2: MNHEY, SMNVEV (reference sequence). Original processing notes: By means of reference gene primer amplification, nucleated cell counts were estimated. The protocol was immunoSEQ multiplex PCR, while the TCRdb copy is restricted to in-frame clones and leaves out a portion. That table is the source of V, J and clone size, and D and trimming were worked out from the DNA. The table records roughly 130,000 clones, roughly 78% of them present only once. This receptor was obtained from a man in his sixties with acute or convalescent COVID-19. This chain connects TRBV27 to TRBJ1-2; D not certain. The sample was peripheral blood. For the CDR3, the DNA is TGTGCCAGCAGTTTAATCGCCAGCGCTAACTATGGCTACACCTTC. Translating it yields CASSLIASANYGYTF.